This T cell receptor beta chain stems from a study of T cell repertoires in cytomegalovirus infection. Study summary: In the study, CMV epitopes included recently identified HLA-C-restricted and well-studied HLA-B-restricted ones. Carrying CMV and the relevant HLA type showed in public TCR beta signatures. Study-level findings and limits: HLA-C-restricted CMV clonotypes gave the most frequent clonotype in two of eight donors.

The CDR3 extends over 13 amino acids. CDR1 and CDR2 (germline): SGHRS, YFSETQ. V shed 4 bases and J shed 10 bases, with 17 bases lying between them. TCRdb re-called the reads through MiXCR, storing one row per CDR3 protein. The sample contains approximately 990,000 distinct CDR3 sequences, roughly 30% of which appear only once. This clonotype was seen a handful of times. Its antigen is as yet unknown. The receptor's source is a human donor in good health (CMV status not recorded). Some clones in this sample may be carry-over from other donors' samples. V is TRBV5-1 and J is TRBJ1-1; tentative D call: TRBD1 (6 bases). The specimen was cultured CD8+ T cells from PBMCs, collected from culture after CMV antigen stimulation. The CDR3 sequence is CASSATGLPVAFF. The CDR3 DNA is TGCGCCAGCAGCGCGACAGGACTCCCCGTAGCTTTCTTT.